This TCR beta chain is drawn from a study of radiation and T cells in renal cell carcinoma. Study background: Nephrectomy followed 15 Gy stereotactic body radiation by 4 weeks.

Germline loops: CDR1 MNHEY, CDR2 SVGAGI. V lost 0 bases to trimming and J lost 7 bases, with 9 bases between them. CDR3 length equals 14 residues. General study points: In blood, top tumor clones expanded by 2 weeks, shrinking by 4.

The protocol was immunoSEQ multiplex PCR, while the TCRdb copy is restricted to in-frame clones and leaves out a portion. The sample holds about 160,000 clones; around 89% are singletons and the top ten take roughly 4%. This clone has only one observation. Its target is unknown. The time point was: baseline pretreatment blood. As to treatment: 15 Gy SBRT to primary tumor, nephrectomy 4 weeks later. After SBRT, blood was collected at 2 and 4 weeks, plus baseline. This material consisted of blood, taken from a patient whose treatment included radiotherapy and nephrectomy. The sequence derives from a woman in her 70s with renal cell carcinoma. This chain uses TRBV6-5 with TRBJ2-2; D is undetermined. CDR3 amino acids: CASSYSSHIGELFF. CDR3 in DNA: TGTGCCAGCAGTTACTCGAGTCACATCGGGGAGCTGTTTTTT.